One T cell receptor (beta chain) is described in this entry. With a much larger clone just one base away, this may be a read error. The conserved closing phenylalanine or tryptophan is absent in this CDR3, likely reflecting a read error. This specimen comes from a study of molecular identifiers for immune sequencing clone quantification. Looked up from germline, CDR1 is DFQATT and CDR2 is SNEGSKA (reference sequence). The CDR3 runs to 14 residues. V was pared by 4 bases and J by 7 bases, with 9 bases of the junction left unmatched. A single record per CDR3 protein comes from TCRdb applying MiXCR to the PCR reads. Here the sample spans just under 650,000 distinct CDR3 sequences, around 20% being singletons.

This TCR was sampled from a human donor in good health. Some libraries in this study had Jurkat cell RNA spiked in. Sequenced sample: naive CD8+ T cells from blood, with Jurkat cell RNA spiked in. Subset given: FACS-sorted CD8+CD4-CCR7+CD45RA+ naive T cells. The rearrangement joins TRBV20-1 to TRBJ2-7; 11 bases match TRBD2. The DNA for the CDR3 is TGCAGTGCTAAAGTAGCGGGAGGGCCGGGGGAGCAGTACTCC. It translates to CSAKVAGGPGEQYS.